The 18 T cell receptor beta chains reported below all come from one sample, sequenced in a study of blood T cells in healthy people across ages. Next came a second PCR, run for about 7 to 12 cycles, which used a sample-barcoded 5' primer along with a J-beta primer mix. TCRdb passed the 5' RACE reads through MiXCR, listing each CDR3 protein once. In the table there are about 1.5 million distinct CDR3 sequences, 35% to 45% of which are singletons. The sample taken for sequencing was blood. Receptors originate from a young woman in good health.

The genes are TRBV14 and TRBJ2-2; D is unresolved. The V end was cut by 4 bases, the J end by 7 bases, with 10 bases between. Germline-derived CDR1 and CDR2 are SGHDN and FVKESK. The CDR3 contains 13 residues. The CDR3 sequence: CASSPQAVGELFF. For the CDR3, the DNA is TGTGCCAGCAGCCCCCAGGCCGTCGGGGAGCTGTTTTTT.

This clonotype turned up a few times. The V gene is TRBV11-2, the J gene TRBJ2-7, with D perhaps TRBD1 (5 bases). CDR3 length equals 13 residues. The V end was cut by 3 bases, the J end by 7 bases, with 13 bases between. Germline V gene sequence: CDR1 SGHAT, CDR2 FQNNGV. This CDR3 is CASSFTGSGEQYF. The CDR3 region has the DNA TGTGCCAGCAGCTTTACAGGTTCAGGGGAGCAGTACTTC. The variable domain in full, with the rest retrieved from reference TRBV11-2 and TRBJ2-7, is EAGVAQSPRYKIIEKRQSVAFWCNPISGHATLYWYQQILGQGPKLLIQFQNNGVVDDSQLPKDRFSAERLKGVDSTLKIQPAKLEDSAVYLCASSFTGSGEQYFGPGTRLTVT.

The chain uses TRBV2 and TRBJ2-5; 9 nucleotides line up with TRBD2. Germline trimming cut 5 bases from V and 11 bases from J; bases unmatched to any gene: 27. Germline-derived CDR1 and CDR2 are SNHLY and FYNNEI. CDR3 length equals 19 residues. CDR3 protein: CASSSIPLGASGTSNEQYF. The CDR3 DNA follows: TGTGCCAGCAGTTCTATCCCCCTTGGGGCTAGCGGGACTAGCAATGAGCAGTACTTC.

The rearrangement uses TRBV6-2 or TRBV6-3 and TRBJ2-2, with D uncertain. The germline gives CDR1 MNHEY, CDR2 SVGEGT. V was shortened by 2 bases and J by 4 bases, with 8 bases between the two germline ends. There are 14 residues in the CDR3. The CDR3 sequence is CASSYLQFTGELFF. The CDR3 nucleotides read TGTGCCAGCAGTTACCTGCAGTTCACCGGGGAGCTGTTTTTT.

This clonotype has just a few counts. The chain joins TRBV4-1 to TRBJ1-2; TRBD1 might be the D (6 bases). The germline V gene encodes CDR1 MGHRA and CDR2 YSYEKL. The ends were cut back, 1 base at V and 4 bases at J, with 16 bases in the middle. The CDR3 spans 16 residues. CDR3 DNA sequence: TGCGCCAGCAGCCAAGGGCGGGGGGCTATTATCTATGGCTACACCTTC. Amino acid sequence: CASSQGRGAIIYGYTF.

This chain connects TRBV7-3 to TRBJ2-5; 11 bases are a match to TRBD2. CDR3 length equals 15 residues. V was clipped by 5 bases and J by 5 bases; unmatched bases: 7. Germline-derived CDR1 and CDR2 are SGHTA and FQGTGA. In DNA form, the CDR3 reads TGTGCCAGCAGCATCACTAGCGGGAGAGGCGAGACCCAGTACTTC. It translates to CASSITSGRGETQYF.

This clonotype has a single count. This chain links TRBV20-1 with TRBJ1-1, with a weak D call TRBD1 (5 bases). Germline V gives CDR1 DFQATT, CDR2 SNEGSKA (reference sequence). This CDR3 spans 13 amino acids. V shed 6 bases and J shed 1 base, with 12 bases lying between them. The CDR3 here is CSAAGPQNTEAFF. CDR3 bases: TGCAGTGCCGCGGGACCCCAGAACACTGAAGCTTTCTTT.

CDR3 region: CASSSPSVRADTQYF. Here the CDR3 DNA reads TGTGCCAGCAGCTCCCCCTCGGTTAGAGCAGATACGCAGTATTTT. The chain combines TRBV7-9 with TRBJ2-3; unclear D gene. CDR3 length: 15 amino acids. The V end lost 4 bases, the J end lost 4 bases, and 15 bases lay between the germline ends. Germline CDR1 and CDR2: SEHNR and FQNEAQ (reference sequence). Full variable domain (remainder filled in from reference TRBV7-9 and TRBJ2-3): DTGVSQNPRHKITKRGQNVTFRCDPISEHNRLYWYRQTLGQGPEFLTYFQNEAQLEKSRLLSDRFSAERPKGSFSTLEIQRTEQGDSAMYLCASSSPSVRADTQYFGPGTRLTVL.

CDR3 protein: CASSVEEGDYGYTF. The CDR3 coding sequence is TGTGCCAGCAGCGTAGAGGAGGGGGACTATGGCTACACCTTC. The J gene is TRBJ1-2, the V gene TRBV9; D might be TRBD1 (6 bases). CDR1 and CDR2 (germline): SGDLS, YYNGEE. V was trimmed by 0 bases and J by 3 bases, leaving 9 bases between them. There are 14 residues in the CDR3.

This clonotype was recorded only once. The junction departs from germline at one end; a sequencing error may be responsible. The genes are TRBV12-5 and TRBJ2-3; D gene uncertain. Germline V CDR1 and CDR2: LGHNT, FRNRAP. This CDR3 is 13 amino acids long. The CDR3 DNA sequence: TGTGCTAGTGGTTTGGGACATTCAGAGACGCAGTATTTT. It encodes CASGLGHSETQYF. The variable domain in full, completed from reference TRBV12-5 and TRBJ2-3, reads DARVTQTPRHKVTEMGQEVTMRCQPILGHNTVFWYRQTMMQGLELLAYFRNRAPLDDSGMPKDRFSAEMPDATLATLKIQPSEPRDSAVYFCASGLGHSETQYFGPGTRLTVL.

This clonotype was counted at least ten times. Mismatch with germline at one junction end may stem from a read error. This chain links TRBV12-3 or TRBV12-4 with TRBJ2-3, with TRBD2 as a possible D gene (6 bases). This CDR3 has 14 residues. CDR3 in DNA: TGTGCCAGCACTTTACGGGGAGCGGGAGATACGCAGTATTTT. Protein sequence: CASTLRGAGDTQYF.

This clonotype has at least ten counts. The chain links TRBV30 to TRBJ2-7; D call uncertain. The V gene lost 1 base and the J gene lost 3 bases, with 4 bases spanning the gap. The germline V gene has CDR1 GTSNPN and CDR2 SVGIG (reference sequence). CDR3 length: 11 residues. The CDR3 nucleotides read TGTGCCTGGAGTGACAGCTACGAGCAGTACTTC. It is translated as CAWSDSYEQYF.

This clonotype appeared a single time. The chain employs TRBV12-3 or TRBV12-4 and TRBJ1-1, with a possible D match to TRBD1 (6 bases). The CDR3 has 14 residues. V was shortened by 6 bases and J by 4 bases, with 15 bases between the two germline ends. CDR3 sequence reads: CASSSSGGLTEAFF. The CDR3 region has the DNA TGTGCCAGCAGCTCTTCGGGGGGCCTCACTGAAGCTTTCTTT.

The CDR3 nucleotides read TGTGCCAGCAGTTCCAGCGGGACAGGGTCTGAAAAACTGTTTTTT. It codes for CASSSSGTGSEKLFF. The chain carries TRBV12-3 or TRBV12-4 and TRBJ1-4; 9 bases map to TRBD1. The CDR3 has 15 residues. V lost 4 bases, J lost 7 bases, and 7 bases stayed unmatched.

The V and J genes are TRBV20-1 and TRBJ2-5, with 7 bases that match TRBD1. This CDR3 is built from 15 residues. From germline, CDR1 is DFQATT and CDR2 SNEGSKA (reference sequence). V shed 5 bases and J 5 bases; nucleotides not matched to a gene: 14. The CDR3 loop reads CSALTIDRAVETQYF. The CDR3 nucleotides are TGCAGTGCTCTAACGATAGACAGGGCCGTGGAGACCCAGTACTTC.

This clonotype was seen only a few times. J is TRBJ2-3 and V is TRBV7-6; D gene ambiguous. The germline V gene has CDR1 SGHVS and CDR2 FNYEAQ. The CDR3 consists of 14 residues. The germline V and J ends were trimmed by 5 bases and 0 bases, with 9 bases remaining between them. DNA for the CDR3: TGTGCCAGCAGCCCTCTAGAGAGCACAGATACGCAGTATTTT. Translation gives CASSPLESTDTQYF. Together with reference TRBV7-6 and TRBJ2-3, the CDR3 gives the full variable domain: GAGVSQSPRYKVTKRGQDVALRCDPISGHVSLYWYRQALGQGPEFLTYFNYEAQQDKSGLPNDRFSAERPEGSISTLTIQRTEQRDSAMYRCASSPLESTDTQYFGPGTRLTVL.

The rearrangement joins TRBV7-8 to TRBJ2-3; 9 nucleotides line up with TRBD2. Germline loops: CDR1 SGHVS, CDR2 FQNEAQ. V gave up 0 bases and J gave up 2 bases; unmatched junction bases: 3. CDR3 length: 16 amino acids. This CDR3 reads CASSLASGSSTDTQYF. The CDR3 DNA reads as TGTGCCAGCAGCTTAGCTAGCGGGAGTTCCACAGATACGCAGTATTTT.

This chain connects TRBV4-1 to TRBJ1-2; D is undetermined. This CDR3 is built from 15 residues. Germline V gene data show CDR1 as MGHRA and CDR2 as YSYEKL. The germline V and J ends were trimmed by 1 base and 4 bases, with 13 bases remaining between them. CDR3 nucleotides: TGCGCCAGCAGCCAAGGACTGGAGAGAGGCTATGGCTACACCTTC. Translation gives CASSQGLERGYGYTF.